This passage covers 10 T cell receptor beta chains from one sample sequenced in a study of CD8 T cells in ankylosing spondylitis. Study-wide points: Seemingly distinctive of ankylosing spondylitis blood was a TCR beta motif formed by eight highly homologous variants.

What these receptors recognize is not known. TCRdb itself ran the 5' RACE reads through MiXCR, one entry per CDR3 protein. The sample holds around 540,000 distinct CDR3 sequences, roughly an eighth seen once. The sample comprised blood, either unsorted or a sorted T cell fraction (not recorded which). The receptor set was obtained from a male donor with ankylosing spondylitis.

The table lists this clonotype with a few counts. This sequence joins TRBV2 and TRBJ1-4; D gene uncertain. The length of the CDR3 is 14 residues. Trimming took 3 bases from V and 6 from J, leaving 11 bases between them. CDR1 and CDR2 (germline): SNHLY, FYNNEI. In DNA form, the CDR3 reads TGTGCCAGCAGTGAGGAGGAGGGTTATGAAAAACTGTTTTTT. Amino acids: CASSEEEGYEKLFF.

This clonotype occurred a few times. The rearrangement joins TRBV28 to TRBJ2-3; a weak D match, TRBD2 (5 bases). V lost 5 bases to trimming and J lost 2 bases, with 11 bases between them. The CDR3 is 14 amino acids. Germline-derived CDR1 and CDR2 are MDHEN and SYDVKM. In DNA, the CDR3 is TGTGCCAGCAGTCGAGCGGCTTACACAGATACGCAGTATTTT. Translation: CASSRAAYTDTQYF.

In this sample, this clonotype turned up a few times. CDR3 coding DNA: TGTGCCAGCAGTTACCACAGGGGTAACACTGAAGCTTTCTTT. Encoded protein: CASSYHRGNTEAFF. The chain couples TRBV27 to TRBJ1-1; 7 bases match TRBD1. This CDR3 comprises 14 residues. V lost 4 bases, J lost 2 bases, and 4 bases stayed unmatched. Germline loops: CDR1 MNHEY, CDR2 SMNVEV (reference sequence).

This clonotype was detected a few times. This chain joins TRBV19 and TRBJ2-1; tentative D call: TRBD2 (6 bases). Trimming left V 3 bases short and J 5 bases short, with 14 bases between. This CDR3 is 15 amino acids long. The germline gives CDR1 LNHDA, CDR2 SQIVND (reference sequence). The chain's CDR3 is CASSIAGRGNNEQFF. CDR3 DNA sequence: TGTGCCAGTAGTATTGCGGGGAGAGGTAACAATGAGCAGTTCTTC.

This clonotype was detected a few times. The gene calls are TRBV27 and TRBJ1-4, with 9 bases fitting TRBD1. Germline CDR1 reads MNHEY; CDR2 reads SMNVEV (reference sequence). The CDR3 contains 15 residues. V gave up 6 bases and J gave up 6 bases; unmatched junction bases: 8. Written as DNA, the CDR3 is TGTGCCAGCAGCGATACAGACAGGGGGGATGAAAAACTGTTTTTT. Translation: CASSDTDRGDEKLFF.

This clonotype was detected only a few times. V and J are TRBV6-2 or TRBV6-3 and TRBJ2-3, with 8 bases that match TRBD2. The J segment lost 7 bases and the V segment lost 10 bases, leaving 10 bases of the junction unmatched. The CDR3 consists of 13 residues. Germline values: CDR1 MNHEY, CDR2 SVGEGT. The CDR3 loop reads CATRGAGAYTQYF. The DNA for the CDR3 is TGTGCCACCCGAGGAGCGGGAGCCTATACGCAGTATTTT.

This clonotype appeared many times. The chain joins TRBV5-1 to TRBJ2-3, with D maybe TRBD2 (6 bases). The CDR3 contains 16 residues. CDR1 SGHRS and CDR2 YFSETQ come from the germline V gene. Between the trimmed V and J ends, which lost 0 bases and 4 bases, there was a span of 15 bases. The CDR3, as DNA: TGCGCCAGCAGCTTGGGAGCTAGCGCAGCCCCAGATACGCAGTATTTT. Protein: CASSLGASAAPDTQYF.

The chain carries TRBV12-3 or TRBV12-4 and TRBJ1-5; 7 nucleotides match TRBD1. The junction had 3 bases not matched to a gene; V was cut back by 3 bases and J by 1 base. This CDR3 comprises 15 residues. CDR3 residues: CASSLTGSSNQPQHF. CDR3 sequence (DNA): TGTGCCAGCAGTTTGACAGGGTCGAGCAATCAGCCCCAGCATTTT.

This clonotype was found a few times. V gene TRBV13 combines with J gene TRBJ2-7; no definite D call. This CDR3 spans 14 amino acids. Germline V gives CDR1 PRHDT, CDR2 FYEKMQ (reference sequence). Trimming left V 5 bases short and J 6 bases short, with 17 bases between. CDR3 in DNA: TGTGCCAGCAGCCCAGAAGCGACCCTCGGCGAGCAGTACTTC. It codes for CASSPEATLGEQYF.

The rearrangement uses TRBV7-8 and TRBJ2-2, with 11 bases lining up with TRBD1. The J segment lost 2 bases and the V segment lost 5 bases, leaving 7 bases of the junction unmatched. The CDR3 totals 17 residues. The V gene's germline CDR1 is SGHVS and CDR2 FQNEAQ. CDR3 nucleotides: TGTGCCAGCAGCCAGAGGACAGGGGGCCTTAACACCGGGGAGCTGTTTTTT. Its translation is CASSQRTGGLNTGELFF.